Each of the 23 T cell receptor beta chains below was sequenced from the same sample in a study of shared clonotypes between healthy human individuals. TCRdb's copy holds only in-frame clones and misses some; the assay was immunoSEQ multiplex PCR. The sample lists 1 million to 1.3 million clones, 70% to 80% seen once, with roughly 0.61% in the top ten. The sample was memory CD4+ T cells from PBMCs. Subset reported: CD45RA-negative fraction. Receptor source: a young man in good health. Some clones in this sample may be carry-over from other donors' samples.

This clone was observed once. The rearrangement links TRBV11-2 to TRBJ1-4, with 10 bases matching TRBD1. Germline CDR1 reads SGHAT; CDR2 reads FQNNGV. This CDR3 contains 15 residues. Unmatched junction bases numbered 5, after V lost 4 bases and J lost 6 bases. The DNA of the CDR3 is TGTGCCAGCAGCTCGACAGGGGGCTCGGATGAAAAACTGTTTTTT. Amino acid sequence: CASSSTGGSDEKLFF.

The chain recombines TRBV11-2 with TRBJ2-3, with D hard to call. V gave up 2 bases and J gave up 4 bases, with 7 bases separating them. The CDR3 has 13 amino acids. Germline-derived CDR1 and CDR2 are SGHAT and FQNNGV. CDR3 amino acids: CASSLNAADTQYF. CDR3 DNA sequence: TGTGCCAGCAGCTTAAACGCTGCAGATACGCAGTATTTT.

The chain links TRBV15 to TRBJ1-5; D unclear. V lost 0 bases to trimming and J lost 7 bases, with 7 bases between them. Germline lookup yields CDR1 LNHNV and CDR2 YYDKDF (reference sequence). The CDR3 sequence is 13 residues long. CDR3 in DNA: TGTGCCACCAGCAGAGATTATTCACAGCCCCAGCATTTT. Its protein is CATSRDYSQPQHF.

This chain uses TRBV30 with TRBJ2-2; unclear D gene. Trimming stripped 7 bases from V and 5 bases from J, with 17 bases between. This CDR3 spans 14 amino acids. The germline V gene encodes CDR1 GTSNPN and CDR2 SVGIG (reference sequence). CDR3 in amino acids: CASPHRLSTGELFF. Here the CDR3 DNA reads TGTGCCTCGCCTCATCGGCTTAGTACCGGGGAGCTGTTTTTT. Full variable domain (rest looked up from reference TRBV30 and TRBJ2-2): SQTIHQWPATLVQPVGSPLSLECTVEGTSNPNLYWYRQAAGRGLQLLFYSVGIGQISSEVPQNLSASRPQDRQFILSSKKLLLSDSGFYLCASPHRLSTGELFFGEGSRLTVL.

This clone has a handful of counts. V and J are TRBV11-2 and TRBJ2-3; D is perhaps TRBD1 (6 bases). The CDR3 contains 16 residues. Per the germline V gene, CDR1 is SGHAT and CDR2 is FQNNGV. Trimming cost V 5 bases and J 2 bases, with 17 bases left between them. CDR3 amino acids: CASSRNSQGTTDTQYF. In DNA, the CDR3 is TGTGCCAGCAGCCGTAACAGTCAGGGGACCACAGATACGCAGTATTTT.

This clone was found a few times. This chain uses TRBV5-1 with TRBJ2-7; 7 positions match TRBD2. This CDR3 has 14 residues. V lost 4 bases and J lost 3; bases outside the gene matches: 7. Germline CDR1 reads SGHRS; CDR2 reads YFSETQ. The CDR3, as DNA: TGCGCCAGCAGCCGGGAGGTGGGGGACTACGAGCAGTACTTC. As protein: CASSREVGDYEQYF.

V is TRBV2 and J is TRBJ2-3; either TRBD1 or TRBD2 may fit D (6 bases each). The V end lost 0 bases, the J end lost 5 bases, and 15 bases lay between the germline ends. CDR1 and CDR2 (germline): SNHLY, FYNNEI. The CDR3 runs to 16 residues. The CDR3 DNA reads as TGTGCCAGCAGTGAAGCTAAGGGGGGAGAGGAAGATACGCAGTATTTT. Its translation is CASSEAKGGEEDTQYF.

The rearrangement joins TRBV2 to TRBJ2-3, with unresolved D. The ends were cut back, 1 base at V and 6 bases at J, with 11 bases in the middle. The length of the CDR3 is 14 residues. Germline CDR1 SNHLY, CDR2 FYNNEI. In nucleotides, the CDR3 is TGTGCCAGCAGTGAAGAGGGCTCATGGGATACGCAGTATTTT. As protein: CASSEEGSWDTQYF.

The rearrangement joins TRBV7-8 to TRBJ1-2; 10 positions agree with TRBD1. V shed 3 bases, J shed 8 bases, and the junction held 3 bases outside the gene matches. Germline CDR1 and CDR2: SGHVS and FQNEAQ. The length of the CDR3 is 13 residues. CDR3 in amino acids: CASSFPGQGGYTF. The CDR3 coding sequence is TGTGCCAGCAGCTTTCCGGGACAGGGGGGCTACACCTTC.

The rearrangement uses TRBV13 and TRBJ2-2; D could derive from TRBD1 or TRBD2 (6 bases each). The CDR3 is made up of 16 amino acids. V lost 6 bases, J lost 1 base, and 15 bases lay in between. Germline lookup yields CDR1 PRHDT and CDR2 FYEKMQ (reference sequence). CDR3 coding DNA: TGTGCCAGCAGGAGAGGGGGGACAAGGAACACCGGGGAGCTGTTTTTT. Translation: CASRRGGTRNTGELFF.

V is TRBV4-1 and J is TRBJ1-2, with D tentatively TRBD1 (5 bases). Germline CDR1 reads MGHRA; CDR2 reads YSYEKL. Trimming removed 4 bases from V and 0 bases from J, with 9 bases in between. The CDR3 has 14 residues. The CDR3: CASSPRDSNYGYTF. CDR3 coding DNA: TGCGCCAGCAGCCCCCGGGACTCTAACTATGGCTACACCTTC.

The genes are TRBV30 and TRBJ1-3; D not resolved. The germline V gene has CDR1 GTSNPN and CDR2 SVGIG (reference sequence). V lost 5 bases and J 2 bases, leaving 7 bases between the germline ends. This CDR3 spans 12 amino acids. The CDR3 sequence is CAWSQPGNTIYF. The CDR3 bases are TGTGCCTGGTCACAACCTGGAAACACCATATATTTT.

The chain is built from TRBV5-1 and TRBJ2-7, with TRBD2 matching 8 bases. V gave up 5 bases and J gave up 6 bases; unmatched junction bases: 13. Germline CDR1 SGHRS, CDR2 YFSETQ. The CDR3 length is 15 residues. The DNA for the CDR3 is TGCGCCAGCAGTTTAAACCCCAGCGGGAGTTTCGAGCAGTACTTC. Its translation: CASSLNPSGSFEQYF. The variable domain in full, completed from reference TRBV5-1 and TRBJ2-7, reads KAGVTQTPRYLIKTRGQQVTLSCSPISGHRSVSWYQQTPGQGLQFLFEYFSETQRNKGNFPGRFSGRQFSNSRSEMNVSTLELGDSALYLCASSLNPSGSFEQYFGPGTRLTVT.

This clone was recorded only once. The chain uses TRBV6-5 and TRBJ1-2; D remains unclear. Per the germline V gene, CDR1 is MNHEY and CDR2 is SVGAGI. V lost 2 bases and J lost 8, with 12 bases in between. The CDR3 sequence is 13 residues long. The DNA of the CDR3 is TGTGCCAGCAGTTACGGTTCGTCCCGAGGCTACACCTTC. This sequence encodes CASSYGSSRGYTF.

V usage is TRBV6-1 and J usage is TRBJ2-2, with D uncertain. This CDR3 is built from 16 residues. Germline V gives CDR1 MNHNS, CDR2 SASEGT. The V end was cut by 2 bases, the J end by 1 base, with 11 bases between. The CDR3 nucleotides read TGTGCCAGCAGTGAATTTTTAGCACTGAACACCGGGGAGCTGTTTTTT. Its translation: CASSEFLALNTGELFF.

The sample holds a few counts of this clone. DNA of the CDR3: TGCGCCAGCAGCCAAACGCCGGGACAGGGGGCTGGCTACACCTTC. Translating gives CASSQTPGQGAGYTF. The chain couples TRBV4-1 to TRBJ1-2; TRBD1 agrees at 12 bases. Germline lookup yields CDR1 MGHRA and CDR2 YSYEKL. Trimming removed 2 bases from V and 7 bases from J; junction bases left unmatched: 5. The CDR3 loop spans 15 amino acids.

Note on this clone: This CDR3 is also generated by other DNA sequences in the sample. V gene TRBV13 combines with J gene TRBJ2-2, with TRBD2 identical over 7 bases. The CDR3 covers 16 residues. With 0 bases clipped from V and 0 bases from J, the junction kept 1 base outside the gene matches. Looked up from germline, CDR1 is PRHDT and CDR2 is FYEKMQ (reference sequence). Written as DNA, the CDR3 is TGTGCCAGCAGCTTAGGCCTAGCGGCGAACACCGGGGAGCTGTTTTTT. Protein sequence: CASSLGLAANTGELFF. The variable domain in full, with the rest retrieved from reference TRBV13 and TRBJ2-2, is AAGVIQSPRHLIKEKRETATLKCYPIPRHDTVYWYQQGPGQDPQFLISFYEKMQSDKGSIPDRFSAQQFSDYHSELNMSSLELGDSALYFCASSLGLAANTGELFFGEGSRLTVL.

The chain has TRBV4-3 and TRBJ2-5; the D gene could be TRBD1 or TRBD2 (5 bases each). CDR1 LGHNA and CDR2 YSLEER come from the germline V gene. The CDR3 contains 13 residues. Trimming removed 4 bases at V and 4 bases at J, with 10 bases between. The DNA of the CDR3 is TGCGCCAGCAGCCCGGGACGGGGAGAGACCCAGTACTTC. This translates into CASSPGRGETQYF.

The chain couples TRBV5-8 to TRBJ2-7; 9 nucleotides line up with TRBD2. The CDR3 is made up of 16 amino acids. Germline-derived CDR1 and CDR2 are SGHTS and YDEGEE. Trimming took 5 bases from V and 0 from J; bases not matched to a gene: 9. The CDR3 loop is CASRKGLAGYSYEQYF. The CDR3 coding sequence is TGTGCCAGCAGGAAAGGCCTAGCGGGATACTCCTACGAGCAGTACTTC.

This chain connects TRBV14 to TRBJ1-2; D perhaps matches TRBD1 (5 bases). The CDR3 has 14 amino acids. CDR1 is SGHDN, CDR2 FVKESK, per germline. V was trimmed by 5 bases and J by 5 bases, leaving 15 bases between them. The CDR3 nucleotides read TGTGCCAGCAGCTACCGACCCGACAGATATGGCTACACCTTC. Translating it yields CASSYRPDRYGYTF.

This clone was detected ten times or more. V and J are TRBV5-4 and TRBJ2-5; D is unclear. The CDR3 runs 15 residues. V was pared by 4 bases and J by 2 bases, with 15 bases between. Germline V lookup: CDR1 SGHNT, CDR2 YYREEE (reference sequence). This CDR3 is CASSEVRSQQETQYF. The CDR3 coding sequence is TGTGCCAGCAGCGAGGTTAGGTCCCAGCAAGAGACCCAGTACTTC.

The rearrangement uses TRBV7-3 and TRBJ2-7, with 14 positions matching TRBD2. V dropped 6 bases and J dropped 6; count of bases not matched to a gene: 4. Germline CDR1 reads SGHTA; CDR2 reads FQGTGA. The CDR3 consists of 14 residues. CDR3 in amino acids: CASSIGLAGGEQYF. The DNA of the CDR3 is TGTGCCAGCAGTATAGGACTAGCGGGAGGCGAGCAGTACTTC.

The chain links TRBV7-9 to TRBJ1-5; D possibly corresponds to TRBD1 (5 bases). The CDR3 totals 14 residues. V lost 5 bases and J 6 bases, leaving 14 bases between the germline ends. Germline CDR1 SEHNR, CDR2 FQNEAQ (reference sequence). The CDR3 region is CASSPRGIRQPQHF. In DNA, the CDR3 is TGTGCCAGCAGCCCAAGGGGAATTCGTCAGCCCCAGCATTTT.